This T cell receptor beta chain was sequenced in a study of blood T cell repertoires in COVID-19. Profiled with immunoSEQ multiplex PCR; TCRdb holds only in-frame clones, not every one. The data contain about 90,000 clones, about four fifths of them singletons. The length of the CDR3 is 15 residues. Germline values: CDR1 LNHDA, CDR2 SQIVND (reference sequence). Germline trimming cut 1 base from V and 3 bases from J; bases unmatched to any gene: 3. The genes are TRBV19 and TRBJ2-7, with 10 bases identical to TRBD1. This clonotype was obtained from a man in his 60s with acute or convalescent COVID-19. Sequenced input: peripheral blood. The CDR3 sequence is CASSIGQGAGYEQYF. The CDR3 DNA is TGTGCCAGTAGTATAGGACAGGGGGCTGGCTACGAGCAGTACTTC. The full variable domain, with the rest looked up from reference TRBV19 and TRBJ2-7, is DGGITQSPKYLFRKEGQNVTLSCEQNLNHDAMYWYRQDPGQGLRLIYYSQIVNDFQKGDIAEGYSVSREKKESFPLTVTSAQKNPTAFYLCASSIGQGAGYEQYFGPGTRLTVT.